One and the same sample provided the 26 T cell receptor beta chains below, sequenced in a study of Ad26.COV2.S vaccination and SARS-CoV-2 variants. The table came from immunoSEQ multiplex PCR; TCRdb's copy has only in-frame clones and leaves some out. Among under 550,000 clones listed, 88% were seen once. Treatment: about 20 received Ad26.COV2.S at low or high dose, single or two shots; about 5 received placebo; per-sample allocation not given. The samples date from day 63 after the first vaccine or placebo injection. Material: peripheral blood, obtained in a trial of Ad26.COV2.S vaccine versus placebo. Source of these receptors: a person aged 18-65 years who received the Ad26.COV2.S COVID-19 vaccine or a placebo.

This sequence joins TRBV23-1 and TRBJ1-6, with unresolved D. TRBV23-1 is filed as an ORF, its function uncertain. The CDR3 loop spans 18 amino acids. V lost 2 bases to trimming and J lost 7 bases, with 21 bases between them. The CDR3 region has the DNA TGCGCCAGCAGTCAAGCGGGAGGCCCCCCAGGAGAAAATTCACCCCTCCACTTT. Translation gives CASSQAGGPPGENSPLHF.

The chain links TRBV6-5 to TRBJ1-2, with 7 positions matching TRBD1. CDR3 length: 15 residues. The ends lost 2 bases at V and 3 bases at J; junction bases unmatched: 6. Per the germline V gene, CDR1 is MNHEY and CDR2 is SVGAGI. CDR3 nucleotide sequence: TGTGCCAGCAGTTACATCAGGGGGGAGGACTATGGCTACACCTTC. It yields the protein CASSYIRGEDYGYTF.

The V gene is TRBV2, the J gene TRBJ1-5; no reliable D call. The CDR3 loop spans 13 amino acids. Trimming cost V 5 bases and J 3 bases, with 8 bases left between them. CDR1 is SNHLY, CDR2 FYNNEI, per germline. CDR3 DNA: TGTGCCAGCAGTTACAGCACCAATCAGCCCCAGCATTTT. Translating gives CASSYSTNQPQHF.

This chain connects TRBV18 to TRBJ1-1; tentatively, D is TRBD1 (6 bases). The germline CDR1 and CDR2 sequences are KGHSH and LQKENI. The CDR3 sequence is 14 residues long. Trimming took off 3 bases at V and 4 bases at J, with 12 bases between the two ends. CDR3 residues: CASSPRGPATEAFF. CDR3 nucleotides: TGTGCCAGCTCACCCAGGGGTCCGGCCACTGAAGCTTTCTTT.

The V gene is TRBV9, the J gene TRBJ2-3, with 7 bases lining up with TRBD1. This CDR3 is 15 amino acids long. J was trimmed by 0 bases and V by 3 bases; bases with no gene match: 4. Germline CDR1 is SGDLS and CDR2 is YYNGEE. This chain's CDR3 is CASSATGESTDTQYF. In nucleotides, the CDR3 is TGTGCCAGCAGCGCCACAGGGGAAAGCACAGATACGCAGTATTTT.

The chain carries TRBV7-2 and TRBJ2-1; no clear D. The V gene lost 1 base and the J gene lost 0 bases, with 10 bases spanning the gap. The CDR3 extends over 16 amino acids. In germline, CDR1 is SGHTA, CDR2 FQGNSA. In DNA, the CDR3 is TGTGCCAGCAGCTTAGAGGTCGTACGCTCCTACAATGAGCAGTTCTTC. This translates into CASSLEVVRSYNEQFF.

The chain recombines TRBV7-3 with TRBJ2-5; D perhaps matches TRBD1 (7 bases). This CDR3 spans 15 amino acids. Germline assignment: CDR1 SGHTA and CDR2 FQGTGA. V was shortened by 1 base and J by 4 bases, with 13 bases between the two germline ends. The CDR3 nucleotides read TGTGCCAGCAGCTTAAAAGGGACAGCGGGAGAGACCCAGTACTTC. Encoded protein: CASSLKGTAGETQYF.

This chain connects TRBV30 to TRBJ1-2, with D possibly being TRBD1 (6 bases). Trimming shortened V by 0 bases and J by 4 bases, and 12 bases separated the two germline ends. The germline CDR1 and CDR2 sequences are GTSNPN and SVGIG (reference sequence). This CDR3 contains 14 residues. The CDR3 nucleotides read TGTGCCTGGAGTGTAGGCAGGGGCGGCTATGGCTACACCTTC. Translation gives CAWSVGRGGYGYTF.

This clone came up a few times. This chain joins TRBV6-6 and TRBJ2-7; TRBD1 is a possible D gene (6 bases). This CDR3 is 14 amino acids long. CDR1 is MNHNY, CDR2 SVGAGI, per germline (reference sequence). Trimming cost V 6 bases and J 0 bases, with 12 bases left between them. The CDR3 region is CASSTPDSSYEQYF. The CDR3 DNA sequence: TGTGCCAGCAGCACGCCGGACAGCTCCTACGAGCAGTACTTC.

This chain connects TRBV28 to TRBJ2-3, with 7 bases fitting TRBD1. The junction had 11 bases not matched to a gene; V was cut back by 6 bases and J by 8 bases. CDR1 is MDHEN, CDR2 SYDVKM, per germline. The CDR3 is made up of 14 amino acids. The CDR3 spells CASRAPGTASTQYF. The CDR3 bases are TGTGCCAGCAGAGCCCCCGGGACAGCCTCTACGCAGTATTTT. The full variable domain, rest sourced from reference TRBV28 and TRBJ2-3, is DVKVTQSSRYLVKRTGEKVFLECVQDMDHENMFWYRQDPGLGLRLIYFSYDVKMKEKGDIPEGYSVSREKKERFSLILESASTNQTSMYLCASRAPGTASTQYFGPGTRLTVL.

The V and J genes are TRBV28 and TRBJ2-5; D not resolved. V gave up 2 bases and J gave up 2 bases, with 9 bases separating them. The CDR3 has 14 amino acids. Germline values: CDR1 MDHEN, CDR2 SYDVKM. CDR3 coding DNA: TGTGCCAGCAGTTTAGCTGGGGATCAAGAGACCCAGTACTTC. As protein: CASSLAGDQETQYF.

This clone occurred a few times. This chain connects TRBV2 to TRBJ1-3; D ambiguous. Per the germline V gene, CDR1 is SNHLY and CDR2 is FYNNEI. V lost 2 bases to trimming and J lost 0 bases, with 8 bases between them. The CDR3 is 15 residues long. The CDR3 spells CASSEQAISGNTIYF. CDR3 in DNA: TGTGCCAGCAGTGAACAGGCGATCTCTGGAAACACCATATATTTT.

This sequence joins TRBV6-2 or TRBV6-3 and TRBJ1-2; D gene unclear. V was trimmed by 0 bases and J by 3 bases, leaving 8 bases between them. Germline CDR1 MNHEY, CDR2 SVGEGT. The CDR3 sequence is 14 residues long. The DNA of the CDR3 is TGTGCCAGCAGTTACTCGATCCAGGACTATGGCTACACCTTC. Its translation: CASSYSIQDYGYTF.

V is TRBV12-5 and J is TRBJ2-7; D unclear. Germline V lookup: CDR1 LGHNT, CDR2 FRNRAP. Deletions cut 1 base from V and 2 bases from J, with 6 bases between. CDR3 length equals 13 residues. The CDR3 nucleotides are TGTGCTAGTGGTTTGGACAGTGCCTACGAGCAGTACTTC. This encodes CASGLDSAYEQYF.

The rearrangement uses TRBV9 and TRBJ1-3, with D hard to call. The CDR3 runs 11 residues. Germline V gene data show CDR1 as SGDLS and CDR2 as YYNGEE. V was trimmed by 2 bases and J by 4 bases, leaving 1 base between them. The CDR3 loop is CASSVGNTIYF. DNA of the CDR3: TGTGCCAGCAGCGTCGGAAACACCATATATTTT.

The chain combines TRBV4-1 with TRBJ1-1, with TRBD1 matching over 8 bases. Germline lookup yields CDR1 MGHRA and CDR2 YSYEKL. There are 14 residues in the CDR3. V lost 3 bases, J lost 3 bases, and 3 bases stayed unmatched. The CDR3 here is CASSQLQGDTEAFF. The CDR3 bases are TGCGCCAGCAGCCAGTTACAGGGGGACACTGAAGCTTTCTTT.

The chain has TRBV10-2 and TRBJ1-6; unclear D gene. The V end lost 4 bases, the J end lost 8 bases, and 6 bases lay between the germline ends. This CDR3 region has 12 residues. CDR1 and CDR2 from the germline V gene are WSHSY and SAAADI. CDR3 residues: CASSGKDSPLHF. CDR3 DNA: TGCGCCAGCAGTGGAAAGGATTCACCCCTCCACTTT.

The V call is TRBV5-6, the J call TRBJ1-1; D is undetermined. From germline, CDR1 is SGHDT and CDR2 YYEEEE. The CDR3 is 15 residues long. V was cut by 4 bases and J by 3 bases, with 16 bases left in between. The CDR3, as DNA: TGTGCCAGCAGCCCAATCACCGACGAGTACACTGAAGCTTTCTTT. This gives the protein CASSPITDEYTEAFF.

The J gene is TRBJ1-1, the V gene TRBV27; D is undetermined. Trimming stripped 8 bases from V and 4 bases from J, with 17 bases between. Germline CDR1 and CDR2: MNHEY and SMNVEV (reference sequence). This CDR3 contains 14 residues. The CDR3 nucleotides are TGTGCCAGCGGCCCGGGGAGGGCGGGCACTGAAGCTTTCTTT. Its translation is CASGPGRAGTEAFF.

Remarks on this clone: Other nucleotide sequences in the sample specify the same CDR3. The chain employs TRBV7-2 and TRBJ2-5; 7 bases line up with TRBD2. The J segment lost 5 bases and the V segment lost 2 bases, leaving 8 bases of the junction unmatched. The CDR3 spans 15 residues. Per the germline V gene, CDR1 is SGHTA and CDR2 is FQGNSA. CDR3 protein: CASSLRASGGETQYF. The CDR3 DNA follows: TGTGCCAGCAGCTTAAGGGCTAGCGGAGGGGAGACCCAGTACTTC.

The chain carries TRBV4-2 and TRBJ2-1, with TRBD2 as a possible D gene (5 bases). CDR1 and CDR2 (germline): LGHNA, YNFKEQ. This CDR3 spans 14 amino acids. The V gene lost 0 bases and the J gene lost 6 bases, with 9 bases spanning the gap. CDR3 sequence (DNA): TGTGCCAGCAGCCAAGATTCCCTAGCCAATGAGCAGTTCTTC. This encodes CASSQDSLANEQFF.

V gene TRBV6-5 combines with J gene TRBJ2-7; 8 nucleotides match TRBD1. CDR1 is MNHEY and CDR2 is SVGAGI in the germline V gene. The V and J ends lost 6 bases and 3 bases, in that order; junction bases with no gene match: 10. The CDR3 sequence is 15 residues long. This CDR3 is CASRRADRGGYEQYF. The CDR3 DNA reads TGTGCCAGCAGGAGGGCCGACAGGGGAGGCTACGAGCAGTACTTC.

On this clone itself: This sample also contains other DNA sequences that code for the same CDR3. The CDR3 region has the DNA TGTGCCAGCAGCGTGACAGGGGCAACTAATGAAAAACTGTTTTTT. Residues: CASSVTGATNEKLFF. J is TRBJ1-4 and V is TRBV9; 8 bases line up with TRBD1. The J segment lost 0 bases and the V segment lost 2 bases, leaving 0 bases of the junction unmatched. The CDR3 consists of 15 residues. The V gene's germline CDR1 is SGDLS and CDR2 YYNGEE.

This clone was found a few times. The CDR3 nucleotides are TGTGCCAGCAGCACCGAAGCGGCGAACACCGGGGAGCTGTTTTTT. It yields the protein CASSTEAANTGELFF. The chain employs TRBV28 and TRBJ2-2, with D maybe TRBD2 (5 bases). Deletions cut 6 bases from V and 0 bases from J, with 11 bases between. The CDR3 has 15 residues. From germline, CDR1 is MDHEN and CDR2 SYDVKM.

For the CDR3, the DNA is TGCGCCAGCAGCTTAACAGGGTCAACTAATGAAAAACTGTTTTTT. Amino acid sequence: CASSLTGSTNEKLFF. The V and J genes are TRBV5-1 and TRBJ1-4; D perhaps matches TRBD1 (6 bases). The CDR3 is made up of 15 amino acids. Germline V CDR1 and CDR2: SGHRS, YFSETQ. Trimming cost V 2 bases and J 0 bases, with 8 bases left between them.

The chain is built from TRBV27 and TRBJ2-4; TRBD1 matches 7 bases. J was trimmed by 0 bases and V by 2 bases; bases with no gene match: 7. There are 17 residues in the CDR3. Germline CDR1 and CDR2: MNHEY and SMNVEV (reference sequence). The CDR3 sequence: CASSLGLNRGAKNIQYF. DNA for the CDR3: TGTGCCAGCAGTTTAGGACTCAACAGGGGAGCCAAAAACATTCAGTACTTC.